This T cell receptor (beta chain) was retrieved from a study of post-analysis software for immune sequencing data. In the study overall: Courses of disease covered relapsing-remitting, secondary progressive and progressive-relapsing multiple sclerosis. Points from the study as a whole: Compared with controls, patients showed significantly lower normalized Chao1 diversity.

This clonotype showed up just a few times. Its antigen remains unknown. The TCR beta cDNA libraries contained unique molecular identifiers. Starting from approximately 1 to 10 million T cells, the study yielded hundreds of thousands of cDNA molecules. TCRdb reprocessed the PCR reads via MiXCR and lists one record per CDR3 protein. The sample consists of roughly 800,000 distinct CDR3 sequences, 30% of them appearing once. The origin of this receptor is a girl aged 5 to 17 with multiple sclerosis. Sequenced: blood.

DNA for the CDR3: TGTGCCAGCAGCCTCCGCGCCGGTGGCGGGCTCACAGATACGCAGTATTTT. It specifies CASSLRAGGGLTDTQYF. The V gene is TRBV9, the J gene TRBJ2-3; D may be TRBD2 (5 bases). The CDR3 length is 17 residues. V was trimmed by 4 bases and J by 2 bases, leaving 20 bases between them. Germline V CDR1 and CDR2: SGDLS, YYNGEE.